This T cell receptor beta chain was recorded in a study of T cells after yellow fever vaccination. Overall study context: The fractions with low cell numbers were processed using SMART-Seq v4 Ultra Low Input. Whole-study results and caveats: The booster saw the reappearance of most primary-vaccination clones (approximately 96% CD4, about 85% CD8).

Production of TCR cDNA was by 5'RACE template switching, which also added a universal primer site and UMIs. TCRdb re-called the 5' RACE reads through MiXCR, storing one row per CDR3 protein. The table records more than 450,000 distinct CDR3 sequences, 20% to 25% of them present only once. The V and J ends lost 6 bases and 0 bases, in that order; junction bases with no gene match: 6. Per germline, CDR1 MGHDK and CDR2 SYGVNS. The CDR3 extends over 16 amino acids. With regard to this clonotype: Its specificity is not known.

This sequence joins TRBV25-1 and TRBJ2-2; 8 bases align to TRBD1. The sequencing here drew on PBMCs, taken about 21 days after the first yellow fever vaccination. The receptor was isolated from a man younger than 35 who received the YFV17D yellow fever vaccine. The CDR3 reads CASSQRQGTNTGELFF. For the CDR3, the DNA is TGTGCCAGCAGCCAACGACAGGGGACGAACACCGGGGAGCTGTTTTTT.